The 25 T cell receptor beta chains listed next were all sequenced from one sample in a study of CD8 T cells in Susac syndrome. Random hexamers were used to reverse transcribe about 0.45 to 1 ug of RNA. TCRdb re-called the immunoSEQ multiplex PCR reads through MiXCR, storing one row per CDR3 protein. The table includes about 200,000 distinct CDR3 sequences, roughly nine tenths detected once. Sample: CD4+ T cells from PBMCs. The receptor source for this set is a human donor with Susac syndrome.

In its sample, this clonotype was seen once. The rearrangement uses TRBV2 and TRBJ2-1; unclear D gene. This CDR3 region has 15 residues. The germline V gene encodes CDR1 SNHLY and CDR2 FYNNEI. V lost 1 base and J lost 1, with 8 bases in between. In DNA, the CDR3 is TGTGCCAGCAGTGAAGAGGGCCTTTCCTACAATGAGCAGTTCTTC. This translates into CASSEEGLSYNEQFF.

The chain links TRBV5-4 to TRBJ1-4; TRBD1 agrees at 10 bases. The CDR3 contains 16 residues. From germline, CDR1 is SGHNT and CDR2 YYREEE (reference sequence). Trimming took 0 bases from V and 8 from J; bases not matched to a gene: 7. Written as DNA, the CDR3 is TGTGCCAGCAGCTTGGCAGGGACAGGGGAAGCGGAAAAACTGTTTTTT. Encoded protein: CASSLAGTGEAEKLFF. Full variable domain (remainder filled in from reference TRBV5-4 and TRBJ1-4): ETGVTQSPTHLIKTRGQQVTLRCSSQSGHNTVSWYQQALGQGPQFIFQYYREEENGRGNFPPRFSGLQFPNYSSELNVNALELDDSALYLCASSLAGTGEAEKLFFGSGTQLSVL.

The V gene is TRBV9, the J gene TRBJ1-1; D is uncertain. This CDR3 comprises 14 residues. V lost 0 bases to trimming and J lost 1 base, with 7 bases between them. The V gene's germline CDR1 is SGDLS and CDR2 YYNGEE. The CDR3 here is CASSVGPENTEAFF. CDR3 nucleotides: TGTGCCAGCAGCGTAGGTCCGGAGAACACTGAAGCTTTCTTT.

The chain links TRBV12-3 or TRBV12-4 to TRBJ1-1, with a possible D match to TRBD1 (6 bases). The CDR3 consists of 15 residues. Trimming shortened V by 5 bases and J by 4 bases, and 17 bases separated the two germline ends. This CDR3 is CASSPQGQTGTEAFF. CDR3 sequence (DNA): TGTGCCAGCAGTCCGCAGGGGCAGACCGGCACTGAAGCTTTCTTT.

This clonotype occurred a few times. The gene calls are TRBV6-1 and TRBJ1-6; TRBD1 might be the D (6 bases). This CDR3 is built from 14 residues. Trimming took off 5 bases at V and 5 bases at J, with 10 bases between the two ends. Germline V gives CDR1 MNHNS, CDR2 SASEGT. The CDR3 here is CASSPQGNNSPLHF. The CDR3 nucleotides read TGTGCCAGCAGTCCACAGGGAAATAATTCACCCCTCCACTTT.

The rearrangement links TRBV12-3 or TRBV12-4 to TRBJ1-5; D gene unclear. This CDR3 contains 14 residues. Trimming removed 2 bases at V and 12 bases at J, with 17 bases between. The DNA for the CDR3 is TGTGCCAGCAGTTTACGGACCGGACGGGGTCTCCAGCATTTT. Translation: CASSLRTGRGLQHF.

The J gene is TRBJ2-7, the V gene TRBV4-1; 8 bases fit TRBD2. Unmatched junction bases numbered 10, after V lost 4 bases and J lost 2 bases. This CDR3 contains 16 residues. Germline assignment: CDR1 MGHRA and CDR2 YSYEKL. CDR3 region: CASSLSGGAQTYEQYF. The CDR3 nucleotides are TGCGCCAGCAGCCTTTCCGGGGGGGCCCAAACCTACGAGCAGTACTTC.

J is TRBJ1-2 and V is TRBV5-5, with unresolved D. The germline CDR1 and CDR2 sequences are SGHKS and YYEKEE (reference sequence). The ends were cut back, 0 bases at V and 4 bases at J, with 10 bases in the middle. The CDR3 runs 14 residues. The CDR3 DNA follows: TGTGCCAGCAGCTTGGTGGGCGCGCCCTATGGCTACACCTTC. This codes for CASSLVGAPYGYTF.

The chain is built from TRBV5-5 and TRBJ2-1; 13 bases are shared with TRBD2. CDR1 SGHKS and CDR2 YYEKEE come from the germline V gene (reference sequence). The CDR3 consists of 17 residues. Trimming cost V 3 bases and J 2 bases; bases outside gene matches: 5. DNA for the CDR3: TGTGCCAGCAGCTCGAGACTAGCGGGAGGTCCCTACAATGAGCAGTTCTTC. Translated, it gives CASSSRLAGGPYNEQFF.

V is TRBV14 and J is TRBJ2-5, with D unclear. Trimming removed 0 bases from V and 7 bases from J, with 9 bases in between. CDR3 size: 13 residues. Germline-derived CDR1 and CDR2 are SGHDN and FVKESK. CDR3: CASSQDKEGTQYF. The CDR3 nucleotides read TGTGCCAGCAGCCAAGATAAAGAAGGGACCCAGTACTTC.

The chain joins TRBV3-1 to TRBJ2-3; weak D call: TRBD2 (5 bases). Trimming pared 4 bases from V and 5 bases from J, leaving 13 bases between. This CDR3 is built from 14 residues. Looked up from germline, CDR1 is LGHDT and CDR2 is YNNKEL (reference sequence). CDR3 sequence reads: CASSRNNEGDTQYF. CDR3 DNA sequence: TGTGCCAGCAGCCGAAACAACGAGGGAGATACGCAGTATTTT.

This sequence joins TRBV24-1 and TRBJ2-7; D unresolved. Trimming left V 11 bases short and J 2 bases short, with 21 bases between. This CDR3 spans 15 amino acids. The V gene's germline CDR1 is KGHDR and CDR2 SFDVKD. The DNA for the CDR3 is TGTGCCAAGACTTCTCGTGCGACATATACCTACGAGCAGTACTTC. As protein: CAKTSRATYTYEQYF.

The DNA for the CDR3 is TGCAGCGTTCTGGAAGGGGAGTTCTTC. Translated, it gives CSVLEGEFF. This rearrangement joins TRBV29-1 to TRBJ2-1; a weak D match, TRBD1 (5 bases). CDR1 and CDR2 from the germline V gene are SQVTM and ANQGSEA. The CDR3 is made up of 9 amino acids. Trimming removed 5 bases at V and 14 bases at J, with 10 bases between.

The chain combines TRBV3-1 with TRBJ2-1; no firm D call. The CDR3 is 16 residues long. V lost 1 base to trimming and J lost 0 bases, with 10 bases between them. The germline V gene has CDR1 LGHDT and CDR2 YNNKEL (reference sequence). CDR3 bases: TGTGCCAGCAGCCAAGCTACGCGTAGCTCCTACAATGAGCAGTTCTTC. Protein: CASSQATRSSYNEQFF.

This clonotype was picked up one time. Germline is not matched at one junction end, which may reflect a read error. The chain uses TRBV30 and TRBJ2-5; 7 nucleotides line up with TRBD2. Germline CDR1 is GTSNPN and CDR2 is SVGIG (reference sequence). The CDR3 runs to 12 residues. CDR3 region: CASTCGGETHYF. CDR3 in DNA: TGTGCCTCGACTTGCGGGGGAGAGACCCATTACTTC.

The chain's CDR3 is CAWKKGGNQPQHF. The CDR3 DNA is TGTGCCTGGAAGAAAGGAGGCAATCAGCCCCAGCATTTT. The chain employs TRBV30 and TRBJ1-5, with D unclear. The CDR3 covers 13 residues. Between the trimmed V and J ends, which lost 4 bases and 2 bases, there was a span of 9 bases. The germline gives CDR1 GTSNPN, CDR2 SVGIG (reference sequence). Variable domain in full (rest from reference TRBV30 and TRBJ1-5): SQTIHQWPATLVQPVGSPLSLECTVEGTSNPNLYWYRQAAGRGLQLLFYSVGIGQISSEVPQNLSASRPQDRQFILSSKKLLLSDSGFYLCAWKKGGNQPQHFGDGTRLSIL.

CDR3 DNA sequence: TGTGCTAGTGGTTTGGGTTGGGGCACTGAAGCTTTCTTT. As protein: CASGLGWGTEAFF. The chain has TRBV12-5 and TRBJ1-1; D uncertain. This CDR3 comprises 13 residues. In germline, CDR1 is LGHNT, CDR2 FRNRAP. V lost 1 base and J lost 4, with 7 bases in between.

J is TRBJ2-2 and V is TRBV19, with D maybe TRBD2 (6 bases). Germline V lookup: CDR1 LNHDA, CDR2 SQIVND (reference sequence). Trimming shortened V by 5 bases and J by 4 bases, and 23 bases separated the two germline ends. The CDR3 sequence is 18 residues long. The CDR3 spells CASSPTRGLRDFTGELFF. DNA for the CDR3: TGTGCCAGTAGTCCCACCCGAGGCCTCCGGGACTTCACCGGGGAGCTGTTTTTT.

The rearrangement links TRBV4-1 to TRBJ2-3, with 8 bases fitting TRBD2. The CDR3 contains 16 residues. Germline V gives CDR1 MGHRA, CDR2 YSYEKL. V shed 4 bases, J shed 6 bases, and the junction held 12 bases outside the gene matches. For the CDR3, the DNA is TGCGCCAGCAGCCCCAGGGTCGGGAGGGCGCTGGATACGCAGTATTTT. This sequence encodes CASSPRVGRALDTQYF.

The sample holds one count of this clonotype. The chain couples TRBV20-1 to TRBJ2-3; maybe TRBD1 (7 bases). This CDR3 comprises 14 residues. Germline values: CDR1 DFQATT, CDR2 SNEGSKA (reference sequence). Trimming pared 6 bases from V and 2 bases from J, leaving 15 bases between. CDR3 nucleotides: TGCAGTGCCCCCCAGGGGGGACTCACAGATACGCAGTATTTT. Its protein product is CSAPQGGLTDTQYF.

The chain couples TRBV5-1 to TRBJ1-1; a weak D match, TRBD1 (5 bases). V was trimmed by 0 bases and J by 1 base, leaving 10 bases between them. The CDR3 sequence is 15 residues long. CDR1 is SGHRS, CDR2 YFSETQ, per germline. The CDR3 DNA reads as TGCGCCAGCAGCTTGGTAGGGCAGGGGAACACTGAAGCTTTCTTT. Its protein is CASSLVGQGNTEAFF.

CDR3 DNA: TGTGCCAGCAGCCAAGAATATCTTATGAACACTGAAGCTTTCTTT. Its translation: CASSQEYLMNTEAFF. This chain connects TRBV3-1 to TRBJ1-1; D gene ambiguous. The CDR3 extends over 15 amino acids. Per the germline V gene, CDR1 is LGHDT and CDR2 is YNNKEL (reference sequence). Deletions cut 0 bases from V and 0 bases from J, with 8 bases between.

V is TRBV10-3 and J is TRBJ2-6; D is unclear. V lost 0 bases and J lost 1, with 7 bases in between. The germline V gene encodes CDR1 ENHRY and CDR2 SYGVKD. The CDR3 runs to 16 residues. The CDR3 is CAISESPPSGANVLTF. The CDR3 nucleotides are TGTGCCATCAGTGAGTCACCGCCTTCTGGGGCCAACGTCCTGACTTTC.

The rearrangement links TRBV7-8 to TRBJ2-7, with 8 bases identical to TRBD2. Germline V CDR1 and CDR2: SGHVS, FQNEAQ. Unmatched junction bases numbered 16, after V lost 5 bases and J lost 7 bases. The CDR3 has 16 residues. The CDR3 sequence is CASSPGGGLDSREQYF. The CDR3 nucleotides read TGTGCCAGCAGCCCCGGTGGGGGACTAGATAGTCGAGAGCAGTACTTC. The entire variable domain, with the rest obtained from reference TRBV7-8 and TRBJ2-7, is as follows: GAGVSQSPRYKVAKRGQDVALRCDPISGHVSLFWYQQALGQGPEFLTYFQNEAQLDKSGLPSDRFFAERPEGSVSTLKIQRTQQEDSAVYLCASSPGGGLDSREQYFGPGTRLTVT.

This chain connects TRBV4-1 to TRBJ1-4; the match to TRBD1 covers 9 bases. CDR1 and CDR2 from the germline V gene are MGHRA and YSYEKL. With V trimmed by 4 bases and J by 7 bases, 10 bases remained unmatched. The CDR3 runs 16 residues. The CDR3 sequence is CASSPKWGQGREKLFF. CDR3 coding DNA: TGCGCCAGCAGCCCGAAGTGGGGACAGGGTCGTGAAAAACTGTTTTTT.